The table lists the clone carrying this TCR beta chain with many counts. Germline V gene sequence: CDR1 MNHNS, CDR2 SASEGT. V lost 7 bases, J lost 4 bases, and 7 bases stayed unmatched. CDR3 length: 14 residues. PBMCs stored at -80 C, 2 million in total, were the source of the unsorted libraries. The sample comes from a study of neurological immune-mediated disorders. The cDNA was generated through 5'RACE incorporating 10-nucleotide random UMIs. One entry per CDR3 protein, called by TCRdb with MiXCR from the 5' RACE reads. This sample carries about 70,000 distinct CDR3 sequences, 2.5% to 4% of them seen once, and the ten largest clones take less than 5.5%.

The sequenced sample consisted of PBMCs. This TCR was sampled from a woman in her forties or fifties with multiple sclerosis. This chain uses TRBV6-1 with TRBJ2-3; TRBD2 agrees at 8 bases. The CDR3: CASNGLAGPDTQYF. The CDR3 nucleotides read TGTGCCAGCAATGGACTAGCTGGCCCAGATACGCAGTATTTT.